Included here is one T cell receptor (beta chain) sequence, with context. What this receptor recognizes is not known. No per-base quality is available; no much larger clone lies one base away. These data come from a study of blood T cell repertoires in COVID-19 (dated by TCRdb to about 2020). Regarding the research as a whole: The collaborator samples originated in the United States, Italy and Spain and spanned the acute and convalescent phases of COVID-19. The prospective study material was composed of cDNA or gDNA derived from T cells, B-cell-depleted T cells, or PBMCs. Deeply sampled blood TCRbeta repertoires from subjects exposed to, actively infected with, or recovered from COVID-19 were included in the dataset. The repertoires were made available in a free public database intended to serve as a resource for research on the immune response to SARS-CoV-2. Samples came from the ongoing ImmuneRACE study (first 160 participants) plus 1,254 subjects from 6 global collaborators. A de-identified subject ID, COVID-19 status, age in years and sex were almost always included in the sample metadata. HLA class I and class II types, where available, came from metadata supplied by the sample provider rather than from assay-based typing. The research as a whole found: The amount of clinical and demographic metadata varied by source and participant and was provided uncurated.

The immunoSEQ Assay, a bias-controlled multiplex PCR, was used to amplify TCRbeta CDR3 regions from genomic DNA. The original pipeline was this. Nucleated cell counts per sample were estimated from amplification of reference gene primers within the assay. To quantify the absolute abundance of each unique TCRbeta CDR3 rearrangement, sequence reads were collapsed and filtered. For each sample, productive Simpson clonality was calculated as the square root of Simpson's diversity index over productive rearrangements. Not all clones reach the TCRdb copy of this immuneACCESS table, which keeps in-frame sequences only. Checked studies attribute under half of the gap to unresolved V genes and leave the rest unexplained. V, J and clone size are taken as reported in that table, and D and trimming were inferred from the DNA itself. Here the sample has 300,000 to 450,000 clones; approximately 89% occur a single time. The ten largest clonotypes hold 2% to 2.5% of the sample.

One collaborating source in Seattle enrolled patients while the patients were actively infected and followed the patients over time throughout the course of disease. Whole blood was collected in K2EDTA tubes by collaborating institutions according to the institutions' own protocols. For TCRbeta analysis, collaborator samples were shipped as frozen whole blood, as isolated PBMCs, or as DNA extracted from either sample type. The germline V gene provides CDR1 MDHEN and CDR2 SYDVKM. Deletion took 5 bases off V and 6 bases off J, with a span of 17 bases between the germline ends. From the cysteine up to the phenylalanine, the CDR3 has a length of 14 residues. The kept DNA is CDR3 alone, 42 bases in frame from the first base.

This TCR derives from a woman in her sixties with COVID-19, enrolled during active disease. The sequencing sample was made of peripheral blood. This chain joins TRBV28 to TRBJ2-7; TRBD1 might be the D gene, on 6 matching bases. The CDR3 amino acid sequence is: CASSPQGFGLEQYF. The DNA sequence reads TGTGCCAGCAGTCCACAGGGTTTTGGCCTCGAGCAGTACTTC.